Each of the 15 T cell receptor beta chains below was sequenced from the same sample in a study of early T cells in non-severe SARS-CoV-2 infection. TCRdb re-derived calls from the 5' RACE reads in MiXCR, one entry per CDR3 protein. Here the sample spans around 50,000 distinct CDR3 sequences, around 12% being singletons. The sequencing sample was made of whole blood. The origin of the receptors is an adult who was a healthcare worker with PCR-confirmed SARS-CoV-2 infection or an uninfected control (not recorded which).

This clonotype was counted many times. This chain uses TRBV6-2 or TRBV6-3 with TRBJ2-3; TRBD2 agrees at 8 bases. Per germline, CDR1 MNHEY and CDR2 SVGEGT. The length of the CDR3 is 15 residues. V lost 7 bases to trimming and J lost 2 bases; unmatched junction nucleotides: 8. The DNA of the CDR3 is TGTGCCAGCACCCTGACTAGCGCGTCCACAGATACGCAGTATTTT. Translating gives CASTLTSASTDTQYF.

In this sample, this clonotype turned up many times. The genes are TRBV20-1 and TRBJ2-1; 14 nucleotides align to TRBD2. After removal of 2 bases from V and 4 bases from J, the junction contained 7 bases not matched to a gene. The CDR3 length is 17 residues. The germline CDR1 and CDR2 sequences are DFQATT and SNEGSKA (reference sequence). CDR3 in amino acids: CSARPGLAGEPYNEQFF. DNA for the CDR3: TGCAGTGCTAGACCGGGACTAGCGGGGGAGCCTTACAATGAGCAGTTCTTC.

At least ten counts were recorded for this clonotype. The chain uses TRBV19 and TRBJ2-7, with D perhaps TRBD2 (6 bases). CDR1 is LNHDA and CDR2 is SQIVND in the germline V gene (reference sequence). The V end was cut by 5 bases, the J end by 2 bases, with 16 bases between. The length of the CDR3 is 15 residues. For the CDR3, the DNA is TGTGCCAGTAGTCCCGGCCGGGGGTCAGCCTACGAGCAGTACTTC. It is translated as CASSPGRGSAYEQYF.

This clonotype was observed many times. The rearrangement joins TRBV6-5 to TRBJ2-1; 8 nucleotides align to TRBD2. V trimming: 10 bases; J trimming: 6 bases; junction bases outside the gene matches: 11. Per the germline V gene, CDR1 is MNHEY and CDR2 is SVGAGI. This CDR3 region has 14 residues. CDR3 amino acids: CATLRGARSNEQFF. CDR3 bases: TGTGCCACCCTGCGGGGGGCCAGGAGCAATGAGCAGTTCTTC.

As to this clonotype: Its ends do not fully match the called genes, so a read error is possible. V and J are TRBV7-3 and TRBJ1-3; a weak D match, TRBD1 (6 bases). The CDR3 runs to 16 residues. Germline assignment: CDR1 SGHTA and CDR2 FQGTGA. CDR3 DNA: TGTGCCAGCAGCTGGTACGGCGGGGGCTCTAGAAACACCATATATTTT. Residues: CASSWYGGGSRNTIYF.

Many counts were recorded for this clonotype. The V and J genes are TRBV20-1 and TRBJ1-5; a weak D match, TRBD1 (5 bases). Germline CDR1 reads DFQATT; CDR2 reads SNEGSKA (reference sequence). The CDR3 is made up of 14 amino acids. The ends were cut back, 7 bases at V and 4 bases at J, with 17 bases in the middle. For the CDR3, the DNA is TGCAGTGTCATGCTCGGGGGGACTAATCAGCCCCAGCATTTT. Translated, it gives CSVMLGGTNQPQHF.

The sample holds many counts of this clonotype. The genes are TRBV4-1 and TRBJ1-5; 11 nucleotides match TRBD1. This CDR3 is 16 amino acids long. Per germline, CDR1 MGHRA and CDR2 YSYEKL. The V gene end was trimmed by 4 bases and the J gene end by 11 bases; junction bases not matched to a gene: 13. CDR3 DNA: TGCGCCAGCAGCCCTATGGACAGGGGGCCGAACACGGCCCAGCATTTT. Protein sequence: CASSPMDRGPNTAQHF.

On this clonotype: This may stem from a read error, because a much larger clone lies one nucleotide away. This chain links TRBV6-1 with TRBJ2-7, with TRBD1 matching 10 bases. V lost 6 bases, J lost 6 bases, and 11 bases stayed unmatched. Per the germline V gene, CDR1 is MNHNS and CDR2 is SASEGT. This CDR3 region has 15 residues. In nucleotides, the CDR3 is TGTGCCAGCAGCCACCGGGACAGGGGAAATATCGAGCAGTACTTC. Translating it yields CASSHRDRGNIEQYF.

This clonotype was seen at least ten times. This rearrangement joins TRBV3-1 to TRBJ2-5, with 14 bases fitting TRBD2. Germline V gene sequence: CDR1 LGHDT, CDR2 YNNKEL (reference sequence). This CDR3 is built from 17 residues. Unmatched junction bases numbered 3, after V lost 1 base and J lost 2 bases. CDR3 amino acids: CASSQGTSGGRQETQYF. The DNA of the CDR3 is TGTGCCAGCAGCCAAGGGACTAGCGGGGGGCGTCAAGAGACCCAGTACTTC.

This clonotype was recorded many times. This rearrangement joins TRBV7-9 to TRBJ2-3; D gene uncertain. CDR1 is SEHNR, CDR2 FQNEAQ, per germline (reference sequence). V lost 1 base, J lost 10 bases, and 12 bases lay in between. The CDR3 length is 13 residues. The CDR3 protein is CASSLVGPISQYF. CDR3 bases: TGTGCCAGCAGCTTAGTGGGTCCTATATCGCAGTATTTT.

This clonotype was seen a few times. The chain couples TRBV28 to TRBJ1-5, with D unclear. V was trimmed by 6 bases and J by 4 bases, leaving 13 bases between them. This CDR3 spans 14 amino acids. Germline lookup yields CDR1 MDHEN and CDR2 SYDVKM. CDR3 DNA: TGTGCCAGCAGCGCCTTGGGCAGTAATCAGCCCCAGCATTTT. Its translation: CASSALGSNQPQHF.

This clonotype was seen at least ten times. The rearrangement links TRBV20-1 to TRBJ2-1; D is ambiguous. Trimming left V 5 bases short and J 2 bases short, with 19 bases between. There are 16 residues in the CDR3. CDR1 and CDR2 (germline): DFQATT, SNEGSKA (reference sequence). The CDR3 is CSAESAGLTTYNEQFF. CDR3 DNA sequence: TGCAGTGCTGAATCCGCCGGGCTCACAACCTACAATGAGCAGTTCTTC.

This chain joins TRBV28 and TRBJ1-1; D is ambiguous. The CDR3 covers 10 residues. Trimming left V 8 bases short and J 3 bases short, with 4 bases between. CDR1 MDHEN and CDR2 SYDVKM come from the germline V gene. The CDR3 region is CASRDTEAFF. The CDR3 DNA is TGTGCCAGCCGAGACACTGAAGCTTTCTTT.

The sample holds many counts of this clonotype. V and J are TRBV28 and TRBJ1-6; 7 positions agree with TRBD1. J was trimmed by 7 bases and V by 3 bases; bases with no gene match: 3. Germline CDR1 reads MDHEN; CDR2 reads SYDVKM. The CDR3 extends over 14 amino acids. CDR3: CASSFRQGNSPLHF. The CDR3 DNA is TGTGCCAGCAGTTTTCGACAGGGAAATTCACCCCTCCACTTT.

This chain uses TRBV29-1 with TRBJ1-5, with D unclear. Germline CDR1 and CDR2: SQVTM and ANQGSEA. Trimming shortened V by 5 bases and J by 6 bases, and 14 bases separated the two germline ends. There are 13 residues in the CDR3. DNA for the CDR3: TGCAGCGTTTTGATCAGTTGGAGTCAGCCCCAGCATTTT. It yields the protein CSVLISWSQPQHF.